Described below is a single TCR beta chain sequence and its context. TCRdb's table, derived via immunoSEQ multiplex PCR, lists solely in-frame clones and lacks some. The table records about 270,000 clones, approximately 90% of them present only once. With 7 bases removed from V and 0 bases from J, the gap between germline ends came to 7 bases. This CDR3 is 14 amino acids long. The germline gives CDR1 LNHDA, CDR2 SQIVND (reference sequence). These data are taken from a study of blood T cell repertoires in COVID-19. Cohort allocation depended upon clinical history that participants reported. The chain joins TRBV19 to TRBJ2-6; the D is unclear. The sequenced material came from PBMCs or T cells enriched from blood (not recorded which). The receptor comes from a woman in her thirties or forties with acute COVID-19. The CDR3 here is CASKSSSGANVLTF. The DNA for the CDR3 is TGTGCCAGTAAAAGTAGCTCTGGGGCCAACGTCCTGACTTTC.